This TCR beta chain was found in a study of T cells in localized non-small cell lung cancer. Measured with immunoSEQ multiplex PCR; TCRdb has only the in-frame clones, and not every one. Among some 30,000 clones listed, roughly 87% were seen once. Broader study findings: Adjacent uninvolved lung had the highest clonality, suggesting focused antigen responses. Appearances in adjacent lung were noted for a median 57 of the top 100 tumor clones.

Points on this clone: Its specificity is not known.

Germline lookup yields CDR1 MDHEN and CDR2 SYDVKM. The CDR3 is 16 amino acids. V dropped 5 bases and J dropped 2; count of bases not matched to a gene: 9. Sample: peripheral blood mononuclear cells, taken before any cancer treatment. The sequence was collected from a man between 40 and 69 years old with stage III lung adenocarcinoma. V and J are TRBV28 and TRBJ2-3; 8 bases agree with TRBD2. CDR3 sequence: CASSPSGGRDTDTQYF. CDR3 coding DNA: TGTGCCAGCAGTCCCTCGGGGGGGCGCGACACAGATACGCAGTATTTT. Variable domain in full (rest from reference TRBV28 and TRBJ2-3): DVKVTQSSRYLVKRTGEKVFLECVQDMDHENMFWYRQDPGLGLRLIYFSYDVKMKEKGDIPEGYSVSREKKERFSLILESASTNQTSMYLCASSPSGGRDTDTQYFGPGTRLTVL.